These 23 T cell receptor beta chains were sequenced from one sample in a study of identical twins. TCRdb analysed the 5' RACE reads with MiXCR anew, one entry per CDR3 protein. Of under 900,000 distinct CDR3 sequences detected, approximately 18% appear once; the ten largest clones hold 13%. These same data were also listed under a study on T cells expressing NK-cell markers.

Sequences were obtained from PBMCs. The receptors stem from a woman aged 18-35 years in good health.

The rearrangement links TRBV5-1 to TRBJ2-2; 7 positions agree with TRBD1. The CDR3 extends over 13 amino acids. J gave up 8 bases and V 4 bases, and 5 bases lay outside the gene matches. Per the germline V gene, CDR1 is SGHRS and CDR2 is YFSETQ. The DNA for the CDR3 is TGCGCCAGCAGCCGAGGGACAGATGGGGAGCTGTTTTTT. Amino acid sequence: CASSRGTDGELFF.

This clonotype appeared a few times. The V gene is TRBV20-1, the J gene TRBJ2-1, with 10 bases fitting TRBD2. Germline V gene sequence: CDR1 DFQATT, CDR2 SNEGSKA (reference sequence). The V segment lost 3 bases and the J segment 8 bases; nucleotides outside the gene matches: 7. This CDR3 comprises 14 residues. The CDR3 nucleotides are TGCAGTGCTAGTTCTAGCGGGAGAAGCGATGAGCAGTTCTTC. This sequence encodes CSASSSGRSDEQFF.

A single count supports this clonotype. The chain uses TRBV7-6 and TRBJ2-2; 9 bases line up with TRBD2. The CDR3 sequence is 15 residues long. Germline trimming cut 3 bases from V and 8 bases from J; bases unmatched to any gene: 7. Germline V gene sequence: CDR1 SGHVS, CDR2 FNYEAQ. The CDR3 DNA reads TGTGCCAGCAGCTTCGGGACTAGCTACTCGGGGGAGCTGTTTTTT. Protein: CASSFGTSYSGELFF.

This clonotype appeared a few times. For the CDR3, the DNA is TGCAGTGCTAGAGACGAGGGAATCGAGACCCAGTACTTC. Protein product: CSARDEGIETQYF. This chain uses TRBV20-1 with TRBJ2-5, with D perhaps TRBD2 (5 bases). CDR1 is DFQATT and CDR2 is SNEGSKA in the germline V gene (reference sequence). Trimming took 0 bases from V and 5 from J, leaving 10 bases between them. The CDR3 covers 13 residues.

The gene calls are TRBV6-5 and TRBJ2-2, with D tentatively TRBD1 (5 bases). Germline lookup yields CDR1 MNHEY and CDR2 SVGAGI. This CDR3 comprises 14 residues. V gave up 2 bases and J gave up 4 bases, with 8 bases separating them. The chain's CDR3 is CASSYPDSTGELFF. The CDR3 coding sequence is TGTGCCAGCAGTTACCCCGACAGCACCGGGGAGCTGTTTTTT.

The chain links TRBV6-1 to TRBJ1-5; maybe TRBD1 (5 bases). V was pared by 2 bases and J by 7 bases, with 12 bases between. Germline CDR1 reads MNHNS; CDR2 reads SASEGT. The CDR3 sequence is 14 residues long. In nucleotides, the CDR3 is TGTGCCAGCAGTGAATCAGGTAGGGACCAGCCCCAGCATTTT. It is translated as CASSESGRDQPQHF.

This chain joins TRBV7-2 and TRBJ2-7, with TRBD1 matching 7 bases. CDR1 SGHTA and CDR2 FQGNSA come from the germline V gene. J was trimmed by 0 bases and V by 5 bases; bases with no gene match: 10. The CDR3 has 16 amino acids. CDR3 residues: CASSTRQGALSYEQYF. In DNA, the CDR3 is TGTGCCAGCAGCACTCGACAGGGTGCCCTCTCCTACGAGCAGTACTTC.

The J gene is TRBJ2-1, the V gene TRBV12-3 or TRBV12-4; D possibly corresponds to TRBD1 (5 bases). V was clipped by 7 bases and J by 4 bases, with 11 bases between them. This CDR3 comprises 13 residues. CDR3 in DNA: TGTGCCAGCATTCCCGACAGTTACAATGAGCAGTTCTTC. Translating it yields CASIPDSYNEQFF.

The chain couples TRBV20-1 to TRBJ2-3; TRBD2 is a possible D gene (6 bases). Trimming removed 5 bases from V and 4 bases from J, with 13 bases in between. CDR1 is DFQATT, CDR2 SNEGSKA, per germline (reference sequence). This CDR3 comprises 13 residues. The CDR3 nucleotides are TGCAGTGCTGTAGCGGCCCAGGCAGATACGCAGTATTTT. This gives the protein CSAVAAQADTQYF.

In its sample, this clonotype was seen a few times. This chain links TRBV18 with TRBJ2-7; D may correspond to TRBD1 or TRBD2 (5 bases each). V lost 6 bases to trimming and J lost 3 bases, with 18 bases between them. The CDR3 covers 15 residues. Germline V gene lookup returns CDR1 KGHSH and CDR2 LQKENI. CDR3 nucleotides: TGTGCCAGCTCCCAATCCGCCGGGACGCTCTACGAGCAGTACTTC. It encodes CASSQSAGTLYEQYF.

The chain links TRBV10-3 to TRBJ2-6; 8 bases line up with TRBD2. In germline, CDR1 is ENHRY, CDR2 SYGVKD. The CDR3 has 16 amino acids. The J segment lost 2 bases and the V segment lost 3 bases, leaving 3 bases of the junction unmatched. CDR3 protein: CAISDPGGAGANVLTF. The DNA of the CDR3 is TGTGCCATCAGTGACCCCGGGGGGGCTGGGGCCAACGTCCTGACTTTC.

In this sample, this clonotype turned up a few times. The rearrangement joins TRBV20-1 to TRBJ2-2; the D gene is possibly TRBD1 (5 bases). Looked up from germline, CDR1 is DFQATT and CDR2 is SNEGSKA (reference sequence). The CDR3 is made up of 16 amino acids. The V end was cut by 0 bases, the J end by 3 bases, with 14 bases between. The CDR3 DNA reads as TGCAGTGCTAGAGATCCCCGCCAGGGCCACACCGGGGAGCTGTTTTTT. Protein: CSARDPRQGHTGELFF.

This clonotype was seen a few times. The chain has TRBV7-2 and TRBJ1-1; TRBD1 is a possible D gene (5 bases). V dropped 2 bases and J dropped 5 bases, with 9 bases sitting between them. This CDR3 spans 13 amino acids. The V gene's germline CDR1 is SGHTA and CDR2 FQGNSA. The DNA of the CDR3 is TGTGCCAGCAGCTTACTAGGGGCTACTGAAGCTTTCTTT. Its protein is CASSLLGATEAFF.

This clonotype was found a few times. The chain recombines TRBV20-1 with TRBJ1-4; no reliable D call. Looked up from germline, CDR1 is DFQATT and CDR2 is SNEGSKA (reference sequence). The CDR3 is 13 amino acids. Trimming removed 6 bases from V and 0 bases from J, with 8 bases in between. CDR3: CSATPATNEKLFF. The CDR3 DNA sequence: TGCAGTGCCACACCCGCAACTAATGAAAAACTGTTTTTT.

This chain joins TRBV20-1 and TRBJ2-7; 9 nucleotides align to TRBD1. Germline CDR1 and CDR2: DFQATT and SNEGSKA (reference sequence). CDR3 length: 14 residues. V was pared by 4 bases and J by 5 bases, with 9 bases of the junction left unmatched. CDR3 coding DNA: TGCAGTGCTACAATCCGGGACAGGGAACACGAGCAGTACTTC. Protein: CSATIRDREHEQYF.

This clonotype was detected a few times. The chain combines TRBV12-3 or TRBV12-4 with TRBJ1-5; tentatively, D is TRBD1 (5 bases). V shed 4 bases and J shed 2 bases, with 9 bases lying between them. The CDR3 consists of 14 residues. The CDR3 region has the DNA TGTGCCAGCAGTTGGGGGTCTCGCAATCAGCCCCAGCATTTT. It is translated as CASSWGSRNQPQHF.

V usage is TRBV15 and J usage is TRBJ1-2; 7 bases map to TRBD1. J was trimmed by 8 bases and V by 1 base; bases with no gene match: 7. The germline gives CDR1 LNHNV, CDR2 YYDKDF (reference sequence). This CDR3 is built from 14 residues. The CDR3 region is CATSRVEGARGYTF. The CDR3 nucleotides are TGTGCCACCAGCAGAGTTGAGGGGGCGCGGGGCTACACCTTC.

This clonotype has only a few counts. The chain is built from TRBV20-1 and TRBJ2-2; weak D call: TRBD2 (6 bases). V shed 6 bases and J shed 0 bases, with 11 bases lying between them. Germline V gene data show CDR1 as DFQATT and CDR2 as SNEGSKA (reference sequence). This CDR3 is built from 14 residues. Here the CDR3 DNA reads TGCAGTGCCAGCCGGAGGGCGAACACCGGGGAGCTGTTTTTT. As protein: CSASRRANTGELFF.

The rearrangement links TRBV11-2 to TRBJ2-5; no clear D gene. There are 12 residues in the CDR3. The V gene's germline CDR1 is SGHAT and CDR2 FQNNGV. Trimming took off 4 bases at V and 5 bases at J, with 8 bases between the two ends. The CDR3: CASSYQSETQYF. CDR3 in DNA: TGTGCCAGCAGCTACCAGTCGGAGACCCAGTACTTC.

This clonotype was seen more than once but under ten times. This chain links TRBV9 with TRBJ2-1; 8 bases match TRBD2. Germline V gene sequence: CDR1 SGDLS, CDR2 YYNGEE. This CDR3 has 15 residues. V shed 2 bases and J 8 bases; nucleotides not matched to a gene: 9. DNA of the CDR3: TGTGCCAGCAGCGTCGGGACTAGTTGGGGCCATGAGCAGTTCTTC. Translated, it gives CASSVGTSWGHEQFF.

The chain is built from TRBV7-8 and TRBJ2-7; possibly TRBD1 for D (6 bases). The CDR3 has 12 amino acids. Germline CDR1 is SGHVS and CDR2 is FQNEAQ. V lost 8 bases and J 0 bases, leaving 8 bases between the germline ends. CDR3 bases: TGTGCCAGCTGGGACATCTCCTACGAGCAGTACTTC. Protein: CASWDISYEQYF.

This clonotype was detected many times. One junction end disagrees with the germline gene, perhaps due to a read error. The J gene is TRBJ2-7, the V gene TRBV5-1; tentative D call: TRBD2 (5 bases). The germline gives CDR1 SGHRS, CDR2 YFSETQ. This CDR3 is 11 amino acids long. In nucleotides, the CDR3 is TGTGCCAGCAGCGGAGCCTACGAGCAGTACTTC. Its translation: CASSGAYEQYF. Using reference TRBV5-1 and TRBJ2-7 for the parts outside the CDR3, the full variable domain is KAGVTQTPRYLIKTRGQQVTLSCSPISGHRSVSWYQQTPGQGLQFLFEYFSETQRNKGNFPGRFSGRQFSNSRSEMNVSTLELGDSALYLCASSGAYEQYFGPGTRLTVT.

This clonotype has a handful of counts. The chain links TRBV6-2 or TRBV6-3 to TRBJ2-7, with a weak D call TRBD2 (5 bases). V was cut by 3 bases and J by 0 bases, with 9 bases left in between. The CDR3 length is 14 residues. CDR1 is MNHEY and CDR2 is SVGEGT in the germline V gene. CDR3 coding DNA: TGTGCCAGCAGTTATCTAGCCCTCTCCTACGAGCAGTACTTC. This encodes CASSYLALSYEQYF.